This T cell receptor (beta chain) was sequenced for a study of beta chain features in type 1 diabetes. V lost 0 bases and J lost 5, with 11 bases in between. Germline V gene lookup returns CDR1 SGHVS and CDR2 FNYEAQ. There are 15 residues in the CDR3. The sample holds a few counts of this clone. Its antigen is unidentified. Findings and limits, study-wide: Shorter templates may be favored by PCR, equally so in patients and controls. In every one of the four CD4+ subsets, TCRB CDR3s were moderately but significantly shorter in Type 1 diabetes patients.

The authors reverse transcribed all of the isolated RNA, so sequencing captured expressed TCRB transcripts. The repertoire was sequenced with immunoSEQ multiplex PCR; TCRdb's copy has only in-frame clones and lacks some. The sample shows about 180,000 clones, approximately 8.1% of them seen only once. Sequences were obtained from central memory CD4+ T cells from blood. The chain carries TRBV7-6 and TRBJ1-5, with D tentatively TRBD1 (6 bases). The TCR comes from a woman aged 40-49 years with type 1 diabetes. The chain's CDR3 is CASSLAGGEDQPQHF. CDR3 nucleotides: TGTGCCAGCAGCTTAGCAGGGGGAGAGGATCAGCCCCAGCATTTT.